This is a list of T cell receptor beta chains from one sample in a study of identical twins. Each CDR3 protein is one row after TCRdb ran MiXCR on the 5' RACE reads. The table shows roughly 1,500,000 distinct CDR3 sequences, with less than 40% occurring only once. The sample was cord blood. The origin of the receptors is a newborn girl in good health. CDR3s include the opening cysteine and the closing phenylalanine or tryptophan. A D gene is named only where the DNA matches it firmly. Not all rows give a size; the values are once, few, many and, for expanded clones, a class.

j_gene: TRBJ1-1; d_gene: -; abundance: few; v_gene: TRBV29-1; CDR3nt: TGCAGCGGAAACGAAGGGGGAATGAACACTGAAGCTTTCTTT; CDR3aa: CSGNEGGMNTEAFF
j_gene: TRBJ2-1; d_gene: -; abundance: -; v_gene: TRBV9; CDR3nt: TGTGCCAGCAGCGTAGTGGACTCCCACAGGTACAATGAGCAGTTCTTC; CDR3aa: CASSVVDSHRYNEQFF
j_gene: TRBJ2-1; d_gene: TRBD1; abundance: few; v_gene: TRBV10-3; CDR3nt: TGTGCCATCAGGAGGACAGGGGGTTTTTGGCAGTTCTTC; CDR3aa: CAIRRTGGFWQFF
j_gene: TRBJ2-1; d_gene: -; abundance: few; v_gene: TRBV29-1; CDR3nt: TGCAGCGTTGAGCTCCGAGGGAGAGGGACGAGCAATGAGCAGTTCTTC; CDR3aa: CSVELRGRGTSNEQFF
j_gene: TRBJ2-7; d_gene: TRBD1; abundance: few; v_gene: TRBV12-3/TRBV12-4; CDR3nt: TGTGCCAGCAGAAATTACTCTATCGCGGGGACAGGGGACTACGAGCAGTACTTC; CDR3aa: CASRNYSIAGTGDYEQYF
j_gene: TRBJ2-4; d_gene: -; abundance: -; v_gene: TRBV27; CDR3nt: TGTGCCAGCAGTTCGACCTATGGACGACTCAAAAACATTCAGTACTTC; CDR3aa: CASSSTYGRLKNIQYF
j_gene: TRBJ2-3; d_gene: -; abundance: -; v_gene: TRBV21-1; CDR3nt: TGTGCCAGCAGCAAAGAAGCCCTTGGGACTAGCGGGTCACACCCCACAGATACGCAGTATTTT; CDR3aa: CASSKEALGTSGSHPTDTQYF
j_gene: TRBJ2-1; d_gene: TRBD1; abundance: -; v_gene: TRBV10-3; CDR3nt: TGTGCCAGACAGGGGAACAATGAGCAGTTCTTC; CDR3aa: CARQGNNEQFF
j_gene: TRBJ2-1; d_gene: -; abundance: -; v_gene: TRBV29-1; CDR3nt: TGCAGCGTTGGAGGTTGGCGGATCTCCTACAATGAGCAGTTCTTC; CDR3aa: CSVGGWRISYNEQFF
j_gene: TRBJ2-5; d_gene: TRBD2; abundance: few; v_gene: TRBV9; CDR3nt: TGTGCCAGCAGCCCCGACGTGCGGGAGTTTGAGACCCAGTACTTC; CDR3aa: CASSPDVREFETQYF
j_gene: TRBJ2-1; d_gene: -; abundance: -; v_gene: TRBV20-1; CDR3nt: TGCAGTGCTAGAAGCCCATCTGGCGGTAACAATGAGCAGTTCTTC; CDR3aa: CSARSPSGGNNEQFF
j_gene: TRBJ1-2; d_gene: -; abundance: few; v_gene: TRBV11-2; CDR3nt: TGTGCCAGCAGCTTCGACTATAACTATGGCTACACCTTC; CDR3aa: CASSFDYNYGYTF
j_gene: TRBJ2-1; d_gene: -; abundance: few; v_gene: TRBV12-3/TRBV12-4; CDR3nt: TGTGCCAGCAGCTACACTGGGCCCCAATACAATGAGCAGTTCTTC; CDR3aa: CASSYTGPQYNEQFF
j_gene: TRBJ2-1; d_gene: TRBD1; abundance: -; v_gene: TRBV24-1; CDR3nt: TGTGCCACCAGTGATCCTGGACAGGGTGCGTCCCATGAGCAGTTCTTC; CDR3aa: CATSDPGQGASHEQFF
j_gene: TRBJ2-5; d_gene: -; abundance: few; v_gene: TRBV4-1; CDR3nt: TGCGCCAGCAGCCAAGTCGGTAACAAACAAGAGACCCAGTACTTC; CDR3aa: CASSQVGNKQETQYF
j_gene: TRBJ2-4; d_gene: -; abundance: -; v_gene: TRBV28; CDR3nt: TGTGCCAGCAGTTTATCTCCGGGTATTCAGTACTTC; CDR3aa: CASSLSPGIQYF
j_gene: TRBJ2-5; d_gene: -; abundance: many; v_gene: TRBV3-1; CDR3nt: TGTGCCAGCAGCCCGACTAGAAGGGAGACCCAGTACTTC; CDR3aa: CASSPTRRETQYF
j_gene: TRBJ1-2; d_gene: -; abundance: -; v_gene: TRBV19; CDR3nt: TGTGCCAGTAGTATTCGGGAGATTAACTATGGCTACACCTTC; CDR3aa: CASSIREINYGYTF